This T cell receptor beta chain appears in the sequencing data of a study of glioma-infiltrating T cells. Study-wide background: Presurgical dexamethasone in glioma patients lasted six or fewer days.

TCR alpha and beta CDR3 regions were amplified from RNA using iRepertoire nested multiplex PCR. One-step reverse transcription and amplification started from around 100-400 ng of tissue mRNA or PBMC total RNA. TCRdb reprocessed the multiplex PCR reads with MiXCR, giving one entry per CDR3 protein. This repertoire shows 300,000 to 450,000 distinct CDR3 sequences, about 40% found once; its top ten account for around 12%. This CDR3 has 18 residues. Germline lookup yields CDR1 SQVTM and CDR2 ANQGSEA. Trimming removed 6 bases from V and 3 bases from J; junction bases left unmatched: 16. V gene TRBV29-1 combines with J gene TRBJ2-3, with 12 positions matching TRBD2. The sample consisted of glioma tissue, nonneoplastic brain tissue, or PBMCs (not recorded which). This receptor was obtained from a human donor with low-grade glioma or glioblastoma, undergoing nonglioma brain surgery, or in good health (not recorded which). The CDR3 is CSVEPLMTSGRKTDTQYF. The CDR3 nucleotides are TGCAGCGTAGAACCCCTAATGACTAGCGGGAGAAAGACAGATACGCAGTATTTT.